This TCR beta chain came from a study of tumor and adjacent non-tumor tissue in lung cancer. Across the study: Aged about 31 to 80 years, patients included 10 men and a handful of women with stage I to III disease.

Study observations and caveats: Tumor tissue had significantly higher TCR diversity than normal lung.

About this clonotype: Its target is not known. At one boundary the junction diverges from the germline segment, which might be a read error.

No cell sorting was done before RNA was extracted from the tissue. Distant lung tissue was collected more than 3 cm away from the tumor edge. The CDR3 runs 14 residues. CDR1 ENHRY and CDR2 SYGVKD come from the germline V gene. Three rounds of nested PCR, following a modified ARM-PCR protocol, produced the TCRbeta library. TCRdb re-called the multiplex PCR reads through MiXCR, storing one row per CDR3 protein. This sample has 94,000 or so distinct CDR3 sequences, with 75% to 85% found just once. V gene TRBV10-3 combines with J gene TRBJ2-3, with unresolved D. The sample taken for sequencing was distant non-tumor lung tissue. The TCR sequence derives from a woman aged 45-65 years with non-small cell lung cancer. As DNA, the CDR3 is TGTGTCATCAGTGAGTCGATAGTAGGAGATACGCACTATTTC. Its protein product is CVISESIVGDTHYF.